What follows are 2 T cell receptor beta chains derived from one specimen sequenced in a study of T cells after yellow fever vaccination. TCRdb re-called the 5' RACE reads through MiXCR, storing one row per CDR3 protein. The sample shows 500,000 to 550,000 distinct CDR3 sequences, less than 25% of them seen only once. The sequenced sample was PBMCs, obtained roughly 20 days after the first yellow fever vaccination. These receptors were collected from a man aged 18 to 30 who received the YFV17D yellow fever vaccine.

The rearrangement links TRBV7-2 to TRBJ2-1; TRBD2 is a possible D gene (5 bases). Germline CDR1 SGHTA, CDR2 FQGNSA. This CDR3 is 14 amino acids long. The V end lost 3 bases, the J end lost 12 bases, and 18 bases lay between the germline ends. The chain's CDR3 is CASSFYGINSGQFF. The CDR3 DNA reads TGTGCCAGCAGCTTTTACGGGATCAACAGTGGGCAGTTCTTC.

This clonotype was counted a few times. As DNA, the CDR3 is TGTGCCAGCAGGGAAGCGGGCGGCCCCTACAATGAGCAGTTCTTC. It yields the protein CASREAGGPYNEQFF. V and J are TRBV12-3 or TRBV12-4 and TRBJ2-1, with D possibly being TRBD2 (6 bases). V was cut by 6 bases and J by 2 bases, with 14 bases left in between. The CDR3 runs to 15 residues.